This is a list of T cell receptor beta chains from one sample in a study of T cells in Graves' hyperthyroidism and ophthalmopathy. TCRdb recomputed calls from the multiplex PCR reads with MiXCR, one row per CDR3 protein. The sample gives approximately 590,000 distinct CDR3 sequences, 40% to 55% of which show up once; nearly 8.5% is in the top ten. The sequenced material came from peripheral blood or thyroid tissue (not recorded which). These receptors were taken from a woman aged 18-30 years with Graves' hyperthyroidism. Each CDR3 is given with its conserved first and last residue. The order of the fields is clone size, J gene, V gene, D gene, CDR3 protein, CDR3 DNA. A D gene is named only where the DNA matches it firmly. Some rows have no size entry. The others give once, few or many, or a class for an expanded clone.

.,TRBJ2-5,TRBV9,.,CASSVVDGYQETQYF,TGTGCCAGCAGCGTAGTCGACGGGTACCAAGAGACCCAGTACTTC
few,TRBJ2-2,TRBV5-6,.,CASRPPGASGELFF,TGTGCCAGCAGGCCTCCCGGGGCGAGCGGGGAGCTGTTTTTT
.,TRBJ1-4,TRBV7-9,.,CASSLARRTTNEKLFF,TGTGCCAGCAGCTTAGCGAGGCGAACAACTAATGAAAAACTGTTTTTT
few,TRBJ1-6,TRBV7-9,.,CASSPGGAPLHF,TGTGCCAGCAGCCCAGGCGGGGCACCCCTCCACTTT
.,TRBJ1-1,TRBV7-9,TRBD1,CASRHDRGLMNTEAFF,TGTGCCAGCAGGCACGACAGGGGCCTCATGAACACTGAAGCTTTCTTT
.,TRBJ1-1,TRBV7-9,.,CASRASVERGSNTEAFF,TGTGCCAGCAGAGCCAGCGTTGAAAGGGGCTCGAACACTGAAGCTTTCTTT
.,TRBJ2-5,TRBV27,.,CASSLPTYGRETQYF,TGTGCCAGCAGTTTACCGACCTACGGAAGGGAGACCCAGTACTTC
.,TRBJ1-6,TRBV7-2,.,CASSLGTPRGNSPLHF,TGTGCCAGCAGCTTAGGGACCCCTAGGGGAAATTCACCCCTCCACTTT
many,TRBJ1-1,TRBV29-1,.,CSVEELPQNTEAFF,TGCAGCGTTGAAGAATTACCACAAAACACTGAAGCTTTCTTT
.,TRBJ2-2,TRBV24-1,TRBD1,CATSDPGTENTGELFF,TGTGCCACCAGTGATCCCGGGACAGAGAACACCGGGGAGCTGTTTTTT
.,TRBJ2-7,TRBV7-2,.,CASSLAGGTNSYEQYF,TGTGCCAGCAGCTTAGCCGGGGGCACCAACTCCTACGAGCAGTACTTC
.,TRBJ2-7,TRBV2,TRBD1,CASRLDRDVSYEQYF,TGTGCCAGCAGGTTGGACAGGGATGTCTCCTACGAGCAGTACTTC
.,TRBJ1-1,TRBV20-1,.,CSASDTAYEAFF,TGCAGTGCTAGTGATACGGCCTATGAAGCTTTCTTT
.,TRBJ2-5,TRBV11-2,TRBD1,CASSPRGQADNQPQYF,TGTGCCAGCAGTCCCCGTGGACAGGCGGACAATCAGCCCCAGTACTTC
few,TRBJ1-4,TRBV3-1,.,CASSQAREKLFF,TGTGCCAGCAGCCAAGCACGTGAAAAACTGTTTTTT
.,TRBJ2-5,TRBV10-3,.,CAISEGFETQYF,TGTGCCATCAGTGAAGGGTTTGAGACCCAGTACTTC
few,TRBJ2-5,TRBV20-1,.,CSASDRLSETQYF,TGCAGTGCTAGTGACAGGCTGTCGGAGACCCAGTACTTC
.,TRBJ1-6,TRBV15,.,CATSRDRDSDNSPLHF,TGTGCCACCAGCAGAGATCGGGACTCCGATAATTCACCCCTCCACTTT
many,TRBJ2-7,TRBV10-3,.,CAISERDYEQYF,TGTGCCATCAGCGAACGGGATTACGAGCAGTACTTC
.,TRBJ2-3,TRBV10-3,.,CAISDSTGQPTDTQYF,TGTGCCATCAGTGATTCGACGGGACAACCCACAGATACGCAGTATTTT
.,TRBJ2-7,TRBV29-1,TRBD1,CSVGGTGGAGEQYF,TGCAGCGTTGGGGGGACAGGGGGCGCGGGCGAGCAGTACTTC
many,TRBJ1-1,TRBV7-2,.,CASSLRASTEAFF,TGTGCCAGCAGCTTGCGGGCGTCCACTGAAGCTTTCTTT
.,TRBJ2-5,TRBV7-3,TRBD2,CASSSGLGETQYF,TGTGCCAGCAGCTCTGGACTAGGAGAGACCCAGTACTTC
.,TRBJ2-5,TRBV7-9,.,CASSQDFRKGETQYF,TGTGCCAGCAGCCAAGATTTCAGAAAGGGAGAGACCCAGTACTTC
few,TRBJ1-1,TRBV10-3,.,CAISDPDRGDSTEAFF,TGTGCCATCAGTGACCCTGACCGCGGGGATTCCACTGAAGCTTTCTTT
.,TRBJ2-6,TRBV2,TRBD1,CASTPVPGQGDQLTGANVLTF,TGTGCCAGTACTCCAGTGCCGGGACAGGGGGACCAGCTAACGGGGGCCAACGTCCTGACTTTC
many,TRBJ2-7,TRBV7-9,TRBD2,CASSALAGGEQYF,TGTGCCAGCAGCGCACTAGCGGGAGGCGAGCAGTACTTC
.,TRBJ1-2,TRBV5-6,TRBD1,CASSLDPTGTGGDGYTF,TGTGCCAGCAGCCTCGATCCTACCGGGACAGGGGGAGATGGCTACACCTTC
.,TRBJ1-2,TRBV7-8,.,CASSGSGPTYGYTF,TGTGCCAGCAGCGGATCCGGGCCTACCTATGGCTACACCTTC
.,TRBJ2-2,TRBV10-3,.,CASGAGTTNTGELFF,TGTGCCAGCGGGGCGGGAACAACTAACACCGGGGAGCTGTTTTTT
.,TRBJ1-1,TRBV2,TRBD1,CASDFQGGMNTEAFF,TGTGCAAGCGATTTCCAGGGGGGAATGAACACTGAAGCTTTCTTT
.,TRBJ1-2,TRBV20-1,.,CSAPGMNYGYTF,TGCAGTGCACCCGGGATGAACTATGGCTACACCTTC
.,TRBJ1-3,TRBV7-9,TRBD1,CASSLGTGGNTIYF,TGTGCCAGCAGCTTAGGGACAGGGGGAAACACCATATATTTT
many,TRBJ2-7,TRBV13,.,CASSQFGSYEQYF,TGTGCCAGCAGCCAATTCGGCTCCTACGAGCAGTACTTC
once,TRBJ1-2,TRBV2,.,CASSPTGGAGRYGYTF,TGTGCCAGCAGCCCGACGGGGGGCGCGGGCCGCTATGGCTACACCTTC
many,TRBJ1-4,TRBV9,.,CASSAENEKLFF,TGTGCCAGCAGCGCCGAAAATGAAAAACTGTTTTTT
.,TRBJ1-1,TRBV29-1,.,CSLDLGVEAFF,TGCAGCTTAGATCTTGGCGTTGAAGCTTTCTTT
.,TRBJ1-6,TRBV15,.,CATSTHRQTNSPLHF,TGTGCCACCAGCACACACCGTCAGACTAATTCACCCCTCCACTTT
once,TRBJ1-1,TRBV25-1,.,CASVEKIGQVYAEAFF,TGTGCCAGCGTTGAAAAGATCGGCCAGGTTTACGCTGAAGCTTTCTTT
many,TRBJ2-7,TRBV25-1,TRBD2,CASSDSLATSGRTYEQYF,TGTGCCAGCAGTGATTCCCTCGCGACTAGCGGGAGGACCTACGAGCAGTACTTC
.,TRBJ2-7,TRBV10-3,TRBD1,CASSIKTGLHEQYF,TGTGCCAGTAGTATTAAGACAGGGCTCCACGAGCAGTACTTC
.,TRBJ1-1,TRBV14,TRBD1,CASSHGTGPNTEAFF,TGTGCCAGCAGCCATGGGACAGGGCCGAACACTGAAGCTTTCTTT
.,TRBJ2-2,TRBV19,TRBD1,CASSRGQGIGELFF,TGTGCCAGCAGCCGGGGACAGGGGATCGGGGAGCTGTTTTTT
many,TRBJ1-5,TRBV6-5,TRBD1,CASSRDRRQPQHF,TGTGCCAGCAGTCGGGACAGGCGGCAGCCCCAGCATTTT
many,TRBJ1-1,TRBV7-8,.,CASSLARSKNTEAFF,TGTGCCAGCAGCTTAGCACGGTCCAAGAACACTGAAGCTTTCTTT
once,TRBJ1-2,TRBV10-2,.,CASTVRPRYGYTF,TGCGCCAGCACAGTCCGACCTCGCTATGGCTACACCTTC
many,TRBJ2-7,TRBV2,TRBD1,CASTWIGGDEQYF,TGTGCCAGCACGTGGATAGGGGGCGACGAGCAGTACTTC
.,TRBJ1-5,TRBV7-9,.,CASSQDSGGQPQHF,TGCGCCAGCAGCCAAGATTCGGGAGGTCAGCCCCAGCATTTT
.,TRBJ1-5,TRBV7-8,.,CASSRHPGARGQPQHF,TGTGCCAGCAGCCGTCACCCGGGGGCGCGTGGTCAGCCCCAGCATTTT
.,TRBJ2-5,TRBV2,.,CARAGSSRETQYF,TGTGCCAGGGCCGGGAGCTCTCGAGAGACCCAGTACTTC